This T cell receptor (beta chain) appears in the sequencing data of a study of shared clonotypes between healthy human individuals. CDR1 and CDR2 (germline): SGHNT, YYREEE (reference sequence). Trimming cost V 0 bases and J 0 bases, with 20 bases left between them. The CDR3 loop spans 19 amino acids. On this clone itself: Its target is not known.

Findings and caveats of the study: Some clonotypes were shared by all four sorted-subset donors, while others were not shared. The non-shared ones had lower generation probabilities than the shared ones.

Every immunoSEQ plate was one replicate of a subset's evenly spread DNA. The protocol was immunoSEQ multiplex PCR, while the TCRdb copy is restricted to in-frame clones and leaves out a portion. The sample includes over a million clones, about 70% of them seen just once. The source material was memory CD4+ T cells sorted from blood. Stated subset: CD45RA-negative fraction. The chain joins TRBV5-4 to TRBJ2-3; D gene unclear. The TCR was taken from a man aged 18 to 30 in good health. Written as DNA, the CDR3 is TGTGCCAGCAGCTTGGGGGTCGCGGTTCTCATCCCTAGCACAGATACGCAGTATTTT. Translating gives CASSLGVAVLIPSTDTQYF.